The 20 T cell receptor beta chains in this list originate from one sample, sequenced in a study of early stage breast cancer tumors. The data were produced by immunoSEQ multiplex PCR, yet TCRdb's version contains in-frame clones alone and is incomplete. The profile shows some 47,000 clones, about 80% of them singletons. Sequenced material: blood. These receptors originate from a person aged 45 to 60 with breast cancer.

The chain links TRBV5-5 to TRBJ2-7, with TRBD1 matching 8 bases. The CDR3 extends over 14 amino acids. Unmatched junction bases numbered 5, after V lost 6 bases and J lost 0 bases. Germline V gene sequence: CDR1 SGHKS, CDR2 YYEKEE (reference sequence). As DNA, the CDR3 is TGTGCCAGCACCGGGACAGGAGACTCCTACGAGCAGTACTTC. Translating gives CASTGTGDSYEQYF. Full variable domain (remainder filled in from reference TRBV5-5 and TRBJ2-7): DAGVTQSPTHLIKTRGQQVTLRCSPISGHKSVSWYQQVLGQGPQFIFQYYEKEERGRGNFPDRFSARQFPNYSSELNVNALLLGDSALYLCASTGTGDSYEQYFGPGTRLTVT.

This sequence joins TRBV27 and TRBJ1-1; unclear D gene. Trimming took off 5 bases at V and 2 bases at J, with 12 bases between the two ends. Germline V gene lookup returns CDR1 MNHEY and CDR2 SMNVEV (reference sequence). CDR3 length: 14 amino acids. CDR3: CASSRWRENTEAFF. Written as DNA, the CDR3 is TGTGCCAGCAGTCGGTGGCGAGAAAACACTGAAGCTTTCTTT.

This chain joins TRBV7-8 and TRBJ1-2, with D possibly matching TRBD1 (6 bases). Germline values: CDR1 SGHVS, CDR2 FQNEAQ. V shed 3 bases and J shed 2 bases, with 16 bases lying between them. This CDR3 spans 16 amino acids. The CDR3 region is CASSFQIGGANYGYTF. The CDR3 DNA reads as TGTGCCAGCAGCTTTCAGATCGGGGGGGCCAACTATGGCTACACCTTC.

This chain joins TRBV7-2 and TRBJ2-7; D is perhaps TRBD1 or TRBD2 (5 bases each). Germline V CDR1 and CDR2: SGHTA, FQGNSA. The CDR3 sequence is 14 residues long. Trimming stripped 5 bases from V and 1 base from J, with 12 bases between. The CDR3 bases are TGTGCCAGCAGCCCCGACTACAGGTCCTACGAGCAGTACTTC. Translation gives CASSPDYRSYEQYF.

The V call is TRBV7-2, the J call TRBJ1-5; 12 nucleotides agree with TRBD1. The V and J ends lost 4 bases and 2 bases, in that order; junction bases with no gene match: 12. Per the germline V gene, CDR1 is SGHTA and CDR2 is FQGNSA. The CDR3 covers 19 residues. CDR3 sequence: CASSSQAGQGAGGNQPQHF. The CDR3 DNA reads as TGTGCCAGCAGCTCGCAAGCGGGACAGGGGGCAGGGGGCAATCAGCCCCAGCATTTT.

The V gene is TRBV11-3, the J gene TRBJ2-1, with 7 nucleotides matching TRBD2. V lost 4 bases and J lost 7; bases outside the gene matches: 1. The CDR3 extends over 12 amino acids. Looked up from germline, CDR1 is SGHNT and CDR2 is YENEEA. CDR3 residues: CASSYGGNEQFF. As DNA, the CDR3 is TGTGCCAGCAGCTACGGGGGGAATGAGCAGTTCTTC.

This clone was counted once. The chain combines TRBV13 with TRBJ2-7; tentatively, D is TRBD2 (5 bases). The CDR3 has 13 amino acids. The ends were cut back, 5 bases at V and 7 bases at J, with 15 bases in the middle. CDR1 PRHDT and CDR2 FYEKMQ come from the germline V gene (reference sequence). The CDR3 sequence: CASSLDNSGEQYF. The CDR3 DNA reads TGTGCCAGCAGCCTAGATAATTCGGGGGAGCAGTACTTC. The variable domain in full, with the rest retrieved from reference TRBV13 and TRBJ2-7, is AAGVIQSPRHLIKEKRETATLKCYPIPRHDTVYWYQQGPGQDPQFLISFYEKMQSDKGSIPDRFSAQQFSDYHSELNMSSLELGDSALYFCASSLDNSGEQYFGPGTRLTVT.

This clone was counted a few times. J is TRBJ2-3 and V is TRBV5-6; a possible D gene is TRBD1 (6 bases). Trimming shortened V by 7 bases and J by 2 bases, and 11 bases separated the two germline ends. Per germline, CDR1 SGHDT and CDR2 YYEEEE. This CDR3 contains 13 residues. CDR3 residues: CASGRDNTDTQYF. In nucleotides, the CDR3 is TGTGCCAGCGGCCGGGACAACACAGATACGCAGTATTTT.

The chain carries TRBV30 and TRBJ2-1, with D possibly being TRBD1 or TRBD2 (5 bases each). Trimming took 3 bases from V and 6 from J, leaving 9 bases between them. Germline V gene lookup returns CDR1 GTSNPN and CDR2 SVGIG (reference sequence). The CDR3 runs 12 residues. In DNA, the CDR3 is TGTGCCTGGAGGGGTGGGGGCAATGAGCAGTTCTTC. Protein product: CAWRGGGNEQFF.

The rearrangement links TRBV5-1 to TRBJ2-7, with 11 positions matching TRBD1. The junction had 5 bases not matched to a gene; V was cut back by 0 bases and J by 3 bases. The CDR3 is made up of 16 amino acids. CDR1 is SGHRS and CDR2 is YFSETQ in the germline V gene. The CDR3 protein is CASSLGRTGGDYEQYF. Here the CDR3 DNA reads TGCGCCAGCAGCTTGGGCCGGACAGGGGGCGACTACGAGCAGTACTTC. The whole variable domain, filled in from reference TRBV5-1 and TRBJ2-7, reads KAGVTQTPRYLIKTRGQQVTLSCSPISGHRSVSWYQQTPGQGLQFLFEYFSETQRNKGNFPGRFSGRQFSNSRSEMNVSTLELGDSALYLCASSLGRTGGDYEQYFGPGTRLTVT.

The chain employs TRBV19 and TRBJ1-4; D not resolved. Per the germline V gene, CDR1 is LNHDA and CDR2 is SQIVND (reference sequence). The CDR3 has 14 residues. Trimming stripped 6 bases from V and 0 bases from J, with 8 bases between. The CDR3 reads CASSRYATNEKLFF. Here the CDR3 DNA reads TGTGCCAGTAGCCGTTATGCAACTAATGAAAAACTGTTTTTT.

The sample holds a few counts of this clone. The CDR3 spells CASSTVLAGRNYEQYF. CDR3 sequence (DNA): TGTGCCAGTAGTACCGTACTAGCGGGAAGGAACTACGAGCAGTACTTC. The chain recombines TRBV19 with TRBJ2-7, with 10 positions matching TRBD2. CDR3 length: 16 residues. Germline CDR1 reads LNHDA; CDR2 reads SQIVND (reference sequence). Losses at the gene ends were 4 bases for V and 3 bases for J; bases not matched to a gene: 9.

The CDR3 protein is CASSQGADYQPQHF. CDR3 coding DNA: TGTGCCAGCAGTCAGGGGGCAGACTATCAGCCCCAGCATTTT. The chain recombines TRBV28 with TRBJ1-5, with 8 bases lining up with TRBD1. From germline, CDR1 is MDHEN and CDR2 SYDVKM. The CDR3 is 14 residues long. The junction had 5 bases not matched to a gene; V was cut back by 5 bases and J by 5 bases.

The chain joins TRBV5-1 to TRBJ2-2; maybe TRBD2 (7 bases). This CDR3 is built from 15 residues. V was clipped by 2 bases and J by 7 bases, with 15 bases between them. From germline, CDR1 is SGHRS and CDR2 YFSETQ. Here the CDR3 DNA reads TGCGCCAGCAGCTTCGGGGGGCAGATCAGCGGGGAGCTGTTTTTT. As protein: CASSFGGQISGELFF.

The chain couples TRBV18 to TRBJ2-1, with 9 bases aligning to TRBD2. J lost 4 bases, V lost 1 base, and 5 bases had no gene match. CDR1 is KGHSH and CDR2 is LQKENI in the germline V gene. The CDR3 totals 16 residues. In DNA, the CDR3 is TGTGCCAGCTCACCACGTGCGGGAGGGCTTTACAATGAGCAGTTCTTC. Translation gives CASSPRAGGLYNEQFF.

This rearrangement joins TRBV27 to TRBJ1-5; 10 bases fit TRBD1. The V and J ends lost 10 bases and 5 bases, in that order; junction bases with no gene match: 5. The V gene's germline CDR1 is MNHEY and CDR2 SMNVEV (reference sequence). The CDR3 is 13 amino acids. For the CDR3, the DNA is TGTGCCACTGGGGACAGGGGCTATCAGCCCCAGCATTTT. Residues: CATGDRGYQPQHF.

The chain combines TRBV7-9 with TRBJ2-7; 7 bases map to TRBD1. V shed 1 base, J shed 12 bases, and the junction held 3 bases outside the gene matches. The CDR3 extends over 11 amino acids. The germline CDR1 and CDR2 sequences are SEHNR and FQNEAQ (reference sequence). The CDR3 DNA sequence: TGTGCCAGCAGCTTAGTAGGGGGCTTGTACTTC. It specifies CASSLVGGLYF.

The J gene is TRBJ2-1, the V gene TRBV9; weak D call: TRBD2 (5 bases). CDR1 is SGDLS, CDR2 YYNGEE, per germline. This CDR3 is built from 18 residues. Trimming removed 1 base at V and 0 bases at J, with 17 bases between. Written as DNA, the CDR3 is TGTGCCAGCAGCGTAAATCCCCAAACGGGGAGCTCCTACAATGAGCAGTTCTTC. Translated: CASSVNPQTGSSYNEQFF.

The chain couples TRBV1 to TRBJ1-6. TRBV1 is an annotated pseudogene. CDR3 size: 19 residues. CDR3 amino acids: CTSSQRTLALFSYNSPLHF. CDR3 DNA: TGCACCAGCAGCCAAAGGACGCTCGCATTATTCTCCTATAATTCACCCCTCCACTTT.

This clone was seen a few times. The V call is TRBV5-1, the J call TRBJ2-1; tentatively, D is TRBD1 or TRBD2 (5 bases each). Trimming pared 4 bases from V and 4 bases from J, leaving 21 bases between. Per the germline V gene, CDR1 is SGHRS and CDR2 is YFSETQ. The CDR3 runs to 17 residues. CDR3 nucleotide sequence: TGCGCCAGCAGCACTGGGAGACGGGACGGGATATACAATGAGCAGTTCTTC. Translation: CASSTGRRDGIYNEQFF.